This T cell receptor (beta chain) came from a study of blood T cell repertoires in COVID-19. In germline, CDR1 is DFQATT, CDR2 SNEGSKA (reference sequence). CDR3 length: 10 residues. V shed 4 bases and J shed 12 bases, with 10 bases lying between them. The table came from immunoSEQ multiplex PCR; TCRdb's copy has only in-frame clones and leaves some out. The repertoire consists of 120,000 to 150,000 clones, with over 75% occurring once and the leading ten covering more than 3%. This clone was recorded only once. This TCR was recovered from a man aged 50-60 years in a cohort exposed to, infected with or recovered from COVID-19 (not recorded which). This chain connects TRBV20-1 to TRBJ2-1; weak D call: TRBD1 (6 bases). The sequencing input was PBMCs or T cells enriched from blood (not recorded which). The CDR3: CSATGARQFF. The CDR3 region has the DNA TGCAGTGCTACAGGGGCGCGGCAGTTCTTC.